This T cell receptor beta chain derives from a study of OX40 agonist ivuxolimab in advanced cancers. In the study overall: The patients received agonistic anti-OX40 (CD134) antibody ivuxolimab. Enrollees could have had prior anti-PD-1, anti-PD-L1 or anti-CTLA-4 therapy, which over 35% had received.

The V segment lost 4 bases and the J segment 7 bases; nucleotides outside the gene matches: 11. The CDR3 totals 15 residues. Germline V lookup: CDR1 SGDLS, CDR2 YYNGEE. The method was immunoSEQ multiplex PCR; TCRdb's version includes in-frame clones alone and lacks a portion of them. Of tens of thousands of clones listed, more than 80% are singletons. At cycle 4 day 1, cycle 7 day 1, and baseline, blood was sampled. The clonotype comes from an adult with an advanced solid tumor such as melanoma, head and neck, liver or kidney cancer. The V and J genes are TRBV9 and TRBJ2-1; 7 positions match TRBD2. This specimen was CD4+ or CD8+ T cells sorted from blood, taken in a trial of the OX40 agonist ivuxolimab. The CDR3 reads CASSPRGSGPNEQFF. CDR3 coding DNA: TGTGCCAGCAGCCCTCGAGGTAGCGGGCCAAATGAGCAGTTCTTC.